This TCR beta chain was captured in a study of spatial heterogeneity in lung cancer. For the study at large: The mean occurrence of each unique TCR and UMI combination in raw reads exceeded nine. Findings and caveats of the study: Relative to follow-up, resection was when ubiquitous expanded tumor TCRs appeared more in blood.

This clonotype has only a few counts. No antigen is known for it. Trimming removed 4 bases from V and 5 bases from J, with 9 bases in between. The length of the CDR3 is 14 residues. The V gene's germline CDR1 is MNHNY and CDR2 SVGAGI (reference sequence). TCRdb used MiXCR to reprocess the 5' RACE reads, holding one entry per CDR3 protein. The profile covers roughly 48,000 distinct CDR3 sequences, with about 5.8% appearing a single time and 8.5% to 14% taken by the ten largest. Time point defined: sample taken at primary tumor resection. Donors were roughly 70 untreated early-stage non-small cell lung cancer patients. Whole RNA from tumor, nontumor lung or frozen PBMC was sequenced unsorted.

This material consisted of PBMCs, taken at surgery. The rearrangement uses TRBV6-6 and TRBJ1-6; the D is unclear. This receptor was obtained from a male donor with early-stage non-small cell lung cancer. Here the CDR3 reads CASSSGPDNSPLHF. The CDR3 coding sequence is TGTGCCAGCAGTTCCGGACCGGATAATTCACCCCTCCACTTT.